This paragraph covers one T cell receptor beta chain sequence. Antigen specificity is unknown. The CDR3 contains 14 residues. V dropped 3 bases and J dropped 8 bases, with 16 bases sitting between them. Germline V gene data show CDR1 as SGHAT and CDR2 as FQNNGV. The term stable hyperthyroidism indicated an absence of ophthalmopathy within 18 months of follow-up. Scientists amplified the TCR beta CDR3 regions from RNA transcripts. An initial RT-PCR round employing HTBI primers preceded a second-round multiplex PCR. TCRdb ran MiXCR on the multiplex PCR reads and lists one entry per CDR3 protein. The sample carries 600,000 to 650,000 distinct CDR3 sequences, approximately 21% recorded once. These data come from a study of Graves' ophthalmopathy and Graves' hyperthyroidism. Study summary: Sampling took place at initial diagnosis, with peripheral blood obtained before any treatment. Study results and caveats: As the model predicted ophthalmopathy progression, it achieved a sensitivity of 70.59% and a specificity of about 72%. For separating ophthalmopathy from stable hyperthyroidism, a 13-signature model gave 87.88% sensitivity and around 76% specificity.

The V and J genes are TRBV11-2 and TRBJ1-2; D unresolved. Sequencing was carried out using peripheral blood. The clonotype was recovered from a woman aged 18-35 years with stable Graves' hyperthyroidism. Some clones in this sample may be carry-over from other donors' samples. CDR3 sequence (DNA): TGTGCCAGCAGCTTTCCTTCGCCCCGCGAGGGCTACACCTTC. Amino acid sequence: CASSFPSPREGYTF.